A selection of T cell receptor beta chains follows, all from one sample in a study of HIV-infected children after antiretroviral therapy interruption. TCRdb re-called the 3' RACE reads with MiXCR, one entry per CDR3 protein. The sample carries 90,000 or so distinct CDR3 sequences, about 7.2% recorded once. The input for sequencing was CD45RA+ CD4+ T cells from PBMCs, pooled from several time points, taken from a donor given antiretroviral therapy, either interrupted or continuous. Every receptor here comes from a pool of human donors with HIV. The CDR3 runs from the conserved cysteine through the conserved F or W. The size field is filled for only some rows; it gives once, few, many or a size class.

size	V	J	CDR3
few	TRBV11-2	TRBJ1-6	CASSLLRPVDSPLHF
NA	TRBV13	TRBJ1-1	CASTFGRGPAEAFF
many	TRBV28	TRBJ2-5	CASSPSGARETQYF
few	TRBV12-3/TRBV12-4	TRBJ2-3	CASSLGRDSLGTDTQYF
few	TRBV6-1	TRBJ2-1	CASSVQGGEQFF
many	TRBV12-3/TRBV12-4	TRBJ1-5	CASSLLTGQPQHF
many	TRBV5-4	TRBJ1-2	CASSFSAGGYTF
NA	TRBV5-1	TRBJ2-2	CASSLVGTPGAGELFF
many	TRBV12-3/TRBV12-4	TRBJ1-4	CASSRRQANEKLFF
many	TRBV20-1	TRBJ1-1	CSAGDEHKLNTEAFF
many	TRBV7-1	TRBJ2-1	CASSSLLQRGGGSYNEQFF
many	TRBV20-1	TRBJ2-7	CSAKRGHYEQYF
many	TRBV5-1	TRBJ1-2	CASSLMGQGSGYTF
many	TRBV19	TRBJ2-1	CASSMTKVFF
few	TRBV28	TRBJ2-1	CASSFLGRSYNEQFF
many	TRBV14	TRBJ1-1	CASSQGSMNTEAFF
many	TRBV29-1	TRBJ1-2	CSVSGQPHYGYTF
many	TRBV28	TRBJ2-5	CASSLRVGYTETQYF
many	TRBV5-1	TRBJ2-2	CASSLLLGRATNTGELFF
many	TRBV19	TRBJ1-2	CASPRRELNYGYTF
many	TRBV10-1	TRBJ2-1	CASSQTSANEQFF
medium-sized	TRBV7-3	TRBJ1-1	CASSPLGGHTEAFF
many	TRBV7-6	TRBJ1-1	CASSLPGRPEAFF
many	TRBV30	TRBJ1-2	CAWSSGTWGYTF
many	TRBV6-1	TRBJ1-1	CASSEVQTEAFF
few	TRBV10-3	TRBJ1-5	CAISESIARIENQPQHF
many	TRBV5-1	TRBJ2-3	CASSSIAGISTDTQYF
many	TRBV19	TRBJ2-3	CASSIDLRNTQYF
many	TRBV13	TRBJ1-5	CASSQDRNNQAPLF
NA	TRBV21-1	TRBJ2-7	CASSGRRCREQYF
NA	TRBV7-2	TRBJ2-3	CASSLSGQTFTDTQYF
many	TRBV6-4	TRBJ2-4	CASSDRGLRQNIQYF
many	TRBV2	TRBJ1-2	CASSEAVYGYTF
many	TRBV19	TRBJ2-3	CASSIRDRFPQRDTQYF
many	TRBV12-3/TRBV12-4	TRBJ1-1	CASSPIRGPNTEAFF
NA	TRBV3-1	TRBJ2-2	CASTAAGGPTGELFF
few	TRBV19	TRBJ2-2	CASNLRAGGVFLELFF
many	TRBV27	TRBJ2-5	CASSPTRRFGETQYF
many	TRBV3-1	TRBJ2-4	CASSQLSAGSKNIQYF
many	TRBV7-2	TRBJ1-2	CASSPKTDGYTF
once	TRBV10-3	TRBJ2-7	CAISELGTEYEQYF
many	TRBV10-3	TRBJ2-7	CAIGDGTGTFYEQYF
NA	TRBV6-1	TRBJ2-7	CASSVGQGRHTYEQYF
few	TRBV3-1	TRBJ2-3	CASSQASDPWSTDTQYF
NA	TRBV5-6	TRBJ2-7	CASSSTVEQYF
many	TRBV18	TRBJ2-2	CASSADRNTGELFF
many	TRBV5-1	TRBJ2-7	CASSLAGTPEQYF
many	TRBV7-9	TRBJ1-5	CASSLMPSYSNQPQHF
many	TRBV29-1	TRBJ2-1	CSARRRGDNEQFF
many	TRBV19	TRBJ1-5	CASSQRDNNQAPLF
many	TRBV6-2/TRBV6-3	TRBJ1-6	CASSRGQGRESSYNSPLHF
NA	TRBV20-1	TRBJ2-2	CSARDGITGELFF
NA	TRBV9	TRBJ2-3	CASSVGGQRTQYF
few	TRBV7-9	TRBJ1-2	CASSLGASGTGYYGYTF
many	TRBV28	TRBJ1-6	CASRQGGRPLHF
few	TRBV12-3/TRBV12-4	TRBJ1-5	CASSRGQTLGPQHF
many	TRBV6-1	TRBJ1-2	CASSVSGGRLGYGYTF
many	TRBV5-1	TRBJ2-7	CASSTGHEQYF